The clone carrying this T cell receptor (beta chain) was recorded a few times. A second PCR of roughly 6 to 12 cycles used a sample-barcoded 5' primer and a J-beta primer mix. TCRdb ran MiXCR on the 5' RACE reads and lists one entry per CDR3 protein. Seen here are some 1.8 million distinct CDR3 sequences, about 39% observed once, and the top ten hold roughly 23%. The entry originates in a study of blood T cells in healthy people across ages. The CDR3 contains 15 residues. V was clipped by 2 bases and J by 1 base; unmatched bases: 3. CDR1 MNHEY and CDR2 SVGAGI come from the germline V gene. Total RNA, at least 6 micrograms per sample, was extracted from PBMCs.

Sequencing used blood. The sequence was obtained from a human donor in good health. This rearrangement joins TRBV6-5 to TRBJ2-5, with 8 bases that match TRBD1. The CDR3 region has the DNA TGTGCCAGCAGTTACGATACAGGGGGCCAAGAGACCCAGTACTTC. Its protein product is CASSYDTGGQETQYF.